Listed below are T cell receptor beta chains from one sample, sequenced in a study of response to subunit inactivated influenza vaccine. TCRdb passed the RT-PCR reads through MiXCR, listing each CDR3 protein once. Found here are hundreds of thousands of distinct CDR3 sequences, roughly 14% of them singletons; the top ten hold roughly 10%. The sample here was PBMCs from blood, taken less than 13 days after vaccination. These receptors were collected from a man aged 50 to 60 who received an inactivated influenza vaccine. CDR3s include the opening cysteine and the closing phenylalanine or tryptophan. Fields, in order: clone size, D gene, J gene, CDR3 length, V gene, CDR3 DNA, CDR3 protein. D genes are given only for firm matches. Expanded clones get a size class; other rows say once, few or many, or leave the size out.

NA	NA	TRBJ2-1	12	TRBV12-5	TGTGCTAGTGGTCCCGCGCACAATGAGCAGTTCTTC	CASGPAHNEQFF
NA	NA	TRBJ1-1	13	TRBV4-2	TGTGCCAGCAGCCAAGAAGGGGTAGGCGGAGCCTTCTTT	CASSQEGVGGAFF
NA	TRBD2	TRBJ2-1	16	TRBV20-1	TGCAGTCCCCTCCCTAGCGGAGGGGTGTGGAACAATGAGCAGTTCTTC	CSPLPSGGVWNNEQFF
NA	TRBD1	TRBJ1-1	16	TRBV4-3	TGCGCCAGCAGCCAGAAGGACAGGGGGTATAACACTGAAGCTTTCTTT	CASSQKDRGYNTEAFF
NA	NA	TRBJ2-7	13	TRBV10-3	TGTGCCATCAGTGAGTTTTCGGTCTACGAGCAGTACTTC	CAISEFSVYEQYF
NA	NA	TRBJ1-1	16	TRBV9	TGTGCCAGCAGCGTAGGTGGTCGGGGGATGAACACTGAAGCTTTCTTT	CASSVGGRGMNTEAFF
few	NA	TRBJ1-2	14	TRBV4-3	TGCGCCAGCAGCCTAGCGGCGGGTGGCGATGGCTACACCTTC	CASSLAAGGDGYTF
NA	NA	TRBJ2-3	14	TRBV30	TGTGCCGAGAATGAGGGCCCGGGCGCAGATACGCAGTATTTT	CAENEGPGADTQYF
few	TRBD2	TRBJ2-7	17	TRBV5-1	TGCGCCAGCAGCCTTGGACTAGCGGGGGATCTATCCTACGAGCAGTACTTC	CASSLGLAGDLSYEQYF
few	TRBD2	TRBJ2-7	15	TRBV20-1	TGCAGTGCTTTTACAACTAGCGGAGTTTTCTACGAGCAGTACTTC	CSAFTTSGVFYEQYF
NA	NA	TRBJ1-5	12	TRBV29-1	TGCAGCGTGGGGGCGGAAGGCCAGCCCCAGCATTTT	CSVGAEGQPQHF
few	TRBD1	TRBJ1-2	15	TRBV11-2	TGTGCCAGCAGCTTGCGACCGGACAGGACTTATGGCTACACCTTC	CASSLRPDRTYGYTF
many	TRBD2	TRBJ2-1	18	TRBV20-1	TGCAGTGCTAGGGCTAGCGGGAGCATCTATTTCTCCTACAATGAGCAGTTCTTC	CSARASGSIYFSYNEQFF
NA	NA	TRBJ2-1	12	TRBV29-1	TGCAGCGTTGAGCCGACAGTGGCTGAGCAGTTCTTC	CSVEPTVAEQFF
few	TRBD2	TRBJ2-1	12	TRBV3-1	TGTGCCAGCAGCCAAGCAGCGGGAGAGCAGTTCTTC	CASSQAAGEQFF
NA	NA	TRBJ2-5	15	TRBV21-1	TGTGCCAGCAGCAAATTGCGGACAGAACAAGAGACCCAGTACTTC	CASSKLRTEQETQYF
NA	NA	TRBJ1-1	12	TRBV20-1	TGCAGTGCCCAAGTTGGGCAGGCTGAAGCTTTCTTT	CSAQVGQAEAFF
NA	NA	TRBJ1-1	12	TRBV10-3	TGTGCCATCAGTGAGGAGGGATTGGAGGCTTTCTTT	CAISEEGLEAFF
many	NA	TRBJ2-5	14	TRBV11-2	TGTGCCAGCAGCCTCCGGATGAGCGGGGAGACCCAGTACTTC	CASSLRMSGETQYF
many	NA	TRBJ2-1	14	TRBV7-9	TGTGCCAGCAGCCGTAGCGTAGAGGGGCATGAGCAGTTCTTC	CASSRSVEGHEQFF
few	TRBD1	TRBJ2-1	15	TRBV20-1	TGCAGTGCTAGTTCCGGGACAGCAAAATACAATGAGCAGTTCTTC	CSASSGTAKYNEQFF
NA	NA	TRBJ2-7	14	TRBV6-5	TGTGCCAGCAGTTACTCGATAGCCACCTACGAGCAGTACTTC	CASSYSIATYEQYF
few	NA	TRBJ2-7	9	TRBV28	TGTGCCAACGGACCCCTGGCCTATTTC	CANGPLAYF
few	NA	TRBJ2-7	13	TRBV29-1	TGCAGCGCACGACACCTAAGCTCCTACGAGCAGTACTTC	CSARHLSSYEQYF
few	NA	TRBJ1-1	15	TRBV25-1	TGTGCCAGCAGTCAATCGGGGGTCTTGGACACTGAAGCTTTCTTT	CASSQSGVLDTEAFF
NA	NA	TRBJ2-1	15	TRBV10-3	TGTGCCATCAGCGACAGTGGCGCGACTCCAAGTGAGCAGTTCTTC	CAISDSGATPSEQFF
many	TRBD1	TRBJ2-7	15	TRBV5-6	TGTGCCAGCAGCTTGGGGGGACAGGCAACCTACGAGCAGTACTTC	CASSLGGQATYEQYF
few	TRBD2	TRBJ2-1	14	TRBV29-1	TGCAGCGTCGAATCGGTGGGGGGGAAGGATGAGCAGTTCTTC	CSVESVGGKDEQFF
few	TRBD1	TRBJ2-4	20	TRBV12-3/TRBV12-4	TGTGCCAGCAGTTTATTTTTTGGACCGGGACAGGGTTTCTCTAGAAACATTCAGTACTTC	CASSLFFGPGQGFSRNIQYF
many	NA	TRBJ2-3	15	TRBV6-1	TGTGCCAGCAGTGAAGTCCGAAGCCTCACAGATACGCAGTATTTT	CASSEVRSLTDTQYF
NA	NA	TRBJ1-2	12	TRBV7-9	TGTTCCAGCAGCGCCTTAGCCGGTGGCTACACCTTC	CSSSALAGGYTF
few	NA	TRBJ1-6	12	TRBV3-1	TGTGCCAGCAGCCAAGATAATTCACCCCTCCACTTT	CASSQDNSPLHF
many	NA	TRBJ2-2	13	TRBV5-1	TGCGCCAGCAGCCCGACCGTGACCGGGGAGCTGTTTTTT	CASSPTVTGELFF
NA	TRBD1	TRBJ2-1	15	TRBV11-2	TGTGCCAGCAGCCGTCCCGGGACAGGGGTCGATGAGCAGTTCTTC	CASSRPGTGVDEQFF
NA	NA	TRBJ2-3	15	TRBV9	TGTGCCAGCAGCGTAGGCGGAGGGATAGGAGATACGCAGTATTTT	CASSVGGGIGDTQYF
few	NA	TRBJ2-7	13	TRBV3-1	TGTGCCAGCAGCCCCCGTGCGGGGAAAGAGCAGTACTTC	CASSPRAGKEQYF
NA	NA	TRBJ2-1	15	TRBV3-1	TGTGCCAGCAGCCGCGGACTGGGCATCTACAATGAGCAGTTCTTC	CASSRGLGIYNEQFF
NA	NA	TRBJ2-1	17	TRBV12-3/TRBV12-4	TGTGCCAGCAGTTCCAACCTGATAATAGAGGGCTACAATGAGCAGTTCTTC	CASSSNLIIEGYNEQFF
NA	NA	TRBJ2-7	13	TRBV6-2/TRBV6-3	TGTGCCAGCAGTTACTCCCTGATCTACGAGCAGTACTTC	CASSYSLIYEQYF
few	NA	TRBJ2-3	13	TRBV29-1	TGCAGCGTTGAGTTCTCATTCACAGATACGCAGTATTTT	CSVEFSFTDTQYF
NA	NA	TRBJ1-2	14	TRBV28	TGTGCCAGCAGACTAGGGACTCTGAACTATGGCTACACCTTC	CASRLGTLNYGYTF